What follows are 21 T cell receptor beta chains derived from one specimen sequenced in a study of cytomegalovirus exposure and HLA in healthy donors. The PCR had 60 Vbeta and 13 Jbeta primers. Repertoires were generated with immunoSEQ multiplex PCR, while TCRdb's copy carries only in-frame clones and drops some. The top ten clones hold 4.5% to 5% of a sample with some 97,000 clones, about 75% of them seen once. Sequenced material: PBMCs. Receptors originate from a woman between 18 and 29 years old in good health and CMV-seropositive.

The count of this clone is one. At one end the junction does not follow the germline gene, possibly because of a read error. The CDR3 sequence: CSSRPPGLAGGTGELFF. CDR3 sequence (DNA): TGTTCCAGCAGGCCGCCGGGACTAGCGGGAGGAACCGGGGAGCTGTTTTTT. This chain uses TRBV7-9 with TRBJ2-2; TRBD2 aligns across 15 bases. CDR1 and CDR2 from the germline V gene are SEHNR and FQNEAQ (reference sequence). CDR3 length equals 17 residues.

The V gene is TRBV28, the J gene TRBJ2-3; 7 bases align to TRBD1. This CDR3 comprises 14 residues. Germline CDR1 and CDR2: MDHEN and SYDVKM. The V segment lost 4 bases and the J segment 4 bases; nucleotides outside the gene matches: 5. The CDR3 protein is CASSSHQGADTQYF. DNA of the CDR3: TGTGCCAGCAGTTCCCATCAGGGGGCAGATACGCAGTATTTT.

CDR3: CAIPGSGDTYTEAFF. The CDR3 coding sequence is TGTGCCATCCCTGGTTCCGGGGACACCTACACTGAAGCTTTCTTT. The chain employs TRBV25-1 and TRBJ1-1; perhaps TRBD1 as D (6 bases). The V gene's germline CDR1 is MGHDK and CDR2 SYGVNS. There are 15 residues in the CDR3. V was clipped by 10 bases and J by 3 bases, with 21 bases between them.

This clone was picked up a small number of times. The chain has TRBV28 and TRBJ2-7; TRBD2 might be the D (5 bases). The CDR3 consists of 16 residues. V shed 5 bases and J shed 0 bases, with 17 bases lying between them. The germline gives CDR1 MDHEN, CDR2 SYDVKM. The CDR3 region is CASSPVGTRPSYEQYF. CDR3 nucleotide sequence: TGTGCCAGCAGTCCCGTTGGAACTAGGCCCTCCTACGAGCAGTACTTC.

This chain joins TRBV29-1 and TRBJ2-3, with unresolved D. The CDR3 is 12 residues long. CDR1 is SQVTM, CDR2 ANQGSEA, per germline. Trimming pared 1 base from V and 2 bases from J, leaving 4 bases between. CDR3 bases: TGCAGCGTTGAAGCCTTCACAGATACGCAGTATTTT. Translation gives CSVEAFTDTQYF.

V and J are TRBV4-3 and TRBJ2-3, with 16 bases matching TRBD2. V was clipped by 4 bases and J by 4 bases; unmatched bases: 5. The germline gives CDR1 LGHNA, CDR2 YSLEER. The CDR3 spans 17 residues. This CDR3 is CASSRSGTSGRADTQYF. CDR3 DNA: TGCGCCAGCAGCCGATCCGGGACTAGCGGGAGGGCAGATACGCAGTATTTT.

The chain carries TRBV7-9 and TRBJ1-1, with D hard to call. The germline V gene encodes CDR1 SEHNR and CDR2 FQNEAQ (reference sequence). Between the trimmed V and J ends, which lost 5 bases and 0 bases, there was a span of 16 bases. This CDR3 is built from 16 residues. CDR3 sequence: CASSPETAFMNTEAFF. The CDR3 region has the DNA TGTGCCAGCAGCCCCGAAACTGCGTTTATGAACACTGAAGCTTTCTTT.

The CDR3 nucleotides are TGTGCCAGCAGCTTTGGAAGGACTAGCGGTATTATGAGGAATGAGCAGTTCTTC. Its protein is CASSFGRTSGIMRNEQFF. The chain has TRBV7-2 and TRBJ2-1; TRBD2 agrees at 10 bases. The germline CDR1 and CDR2 sequences are SGHTA and FQGNSA. This CDR3 is built from 18 residues. V was clipped by 3 bases and J by 7 bases; unmatched bases: 15.

This sequence joins TRBV7-9 and TRBJ2-5; D possibly corresponds to TRBD1 (9 bases). The CDR3 consists of 15 residues. V lost 4 bases, J lost 3 bases, and 15 bases lay in between. The germline gives CDR1 SEHNR, CDR2 FQNEAQ (reference sequence). Here the CDR3 DNA reads TGTGCCAGCAGCTCGGGACAGGGACTAGAAGAGACCCAGTACTTC. Translated, it gives CASSSGQGLEETQYF.

This clone showed up just a few times. V is TRBV7-8 and J is TRBJ2-5; D is perhaps TRBD1 (8 bases). The CDR3 is 20 amino acids. Germline V gene lookup returns CDR1 SGHVS and CDR2 FQNEAQ. V was cut by 5 bases and J by 1 base, with 29 bases left in between. For the CDR3, the DNA is TGTGCCAGCAGCCCCGGTGGTTACACAGGGGGGGATCTGTGCCAAGAGACCCAGTACTTC. Its protein product is CASSPGGYTGGDLCQETQYF.

The V call is TRBV7-9, the J call TRBJ2-5; D is possibly TRBD2 (5 bases). Between the trimmed V and J ends, which lost 2 bases and 1 base, there was a span of 14 bases. CDR1 is SEHNR, CDR2 FQNEAQ, per germline (reference sequence). This CDR3 contains 16 residues. The CDR3 nucleotides are TGTGCCAGCAGCTTAACCCTGCAGCGGTTCCAAGAGACCCAGTACTTC. This translates into CASSLTLQRFQETQYF.

The chain employs TRBV28 and TRBJ2-2; D gene uncertain. The CDR3 is 13 residues long. Germline CDR1 reads MDHEN; CDR2 reads SYDVKM. V was clipped by 3 bases and J by 4 bases, with 6 bases between them. CDR3 in DNA: TGTGCCAGCAGTTTCCCTACCACCGGGGAGCTGTTTTTT. It is translated as CASSFPTTGELFF. The full variable domain, with the rest looked up from reference TRBV28 and TRBJ2-2, is DVKVTQSSRYLVKRTGEKVFLECVQDMDHENMFWYRQDPGLGLRLIYFSYDVKMKEKGDIPEGYSVSREKKERFSLILESASTNQTSMYLCASSFPTTGELFFGEGSRLTVL.

This clone has only one observation. The CDR3 nucleotides read TGTGCCAGCAGTTCCGAGACAGGGGGCCTCTATGGCTACACCTTC. The encoded protein is CASSSETGGLYGYTF. The chain employs TRBV27 and TRBJ1-2; 10 bases agree with TRBD1. This CDR3 region has 15 residues. Germline trimming cut 4 bases from V and 4 bases from J; bases unmatched to any gene: 6. Germline V gives CDR1 MNHEY, CDR2 SMNVEV (reference sequence).

The chain uses TRBV29-1 and TRBJ1-1; TRBD1 agrees at 10 bases. There are 13 residues in the CDR3. In germline, CDR1 is SQVTM, CDR2 ANQGSEA. Losses at the gene ends were 4 bases for V and 6 bases for J; bases not matched to a gene: 5. CDR3 protein: CSVGDRGGSEAFF. DNA of the CDR3: TGCAGCGTTGGGGACAGGGGAGGGTCTGAAGCTTTCTTT.

The J gene is TRBJ1-1, the V gene TRBV19; 10 bases line up with TRBD1. The CDR3 contains 16 residues. Germline-derived CDR1 and CDR2 are LNHDA and SQIVND (reference sequence). Trimming removed 7 bases from V and 0 bases from J; junction bases left unmatched: 8. Here the CDR3 reads CASTTWDRGVNTEAFF. CDR3 coding DNA: TGTGCCAGTACGACCTGGGACAGGGGAGTGAACACTGAAGCTTTCTTT.

The V gene is TRBV28, the J gene TRBJ2-3; D might be TRBD2 (5 bases). V lost 3 bases, J lost 0 bases, and 22 bases lay in between. CDR3 size: 19 residues. CDR1 is MDHEN, CDR2 SYDVKM, per germline. CDR3 sequence (DNA): TGTGCCAGCAGTTTGCAGCGGAGCCCGCCTCGTGCTAGCACAGATACGCAGTATTTT. Translating gives CASSLQRSPPRASTDTQYF.

The chain combines TRBV7-2 with TRBJ2-3, with TRBD2 matching 12 bases. CDR1 SGHTA and CDR2 FQGNSA come from the germline V gene. With V trimmed by 1 base and J by 2 bases, 4 bases remained unmatched. The length of the CDR3 is 17 residues. This CDR3 reads CASSLVGTSGFTDTQYF. In DNA form, the CDR3 reads TGTGCCAGCAGCTTAGTGGGGACTAGCGGGTTCACAGATACGCAGTATTTT.

The chain joins TRBV7-2 to TRBJ2-5; no firm D call. CDR3 size: 15 residues. V was clipped by 7 bases and J by 2 bases, with 17 bases between them. Germline lookup yields CDR1 SGHTA and CDR2 FQGNSA. CDR3 sequence (DNA): TGTGCCAGCACCCCTGGAGCTCTTTTGCAAGAGACCCAGTACTTC. It specifies CASTPGALLQETQYF.

The rearrangement uses TRBV27 and TRBJ2-7; 9 bases are shared with TRBD2. V was pared by 6 bases and J by 2 bases, with 2 bases of the junction left unmatched. CDR3 length: 13 residues. CDR1 and CDR2 from the germline V gene are MNHEY and SMNVEV (reference sequence). CDR3 amino acids: CASRTSGPYEQYF. The CDR3, as DNA: TGTGCCAGCAGGACTAGCGGACCCTACGAGCAGTACTTC.

The chain carries TRBV7-3 and TRBJ2-7; tentative D call: TRBD2 (6 bases). Looked up from germline, CDR1 is SGHTA and CDR2 is FQGTGA. Deletions cut 5 bases from V and 0 bases from J, with 8 bases between. The CDR3 totals 13 residues. The CDR3, as DNA: TGTGCCAGCAGCCCCGGGGGCTCCTACGAGCAGTACTTC. This translates into CASSPGGSYEQYF. The whole variable domain, filled in from reference TRBV7-3 and TRBJ2-7, reads GAGVSQTPSNKVTEKGKYVELRCDPISGHTALYWYRQSLGQGPEFLIYFQGTGAADDSGLPNDRFFAVRPEGSVSTLKIQRTERGDSAVYLCASSPGGSYEQYFGPGTRLTVT.

The chain is built from TRBV25-1 and TRBJ2-7; 11 bases are shared with TRBD1. V lost 3 bases and J lost 2; bases outside the gene matches: 6. The CDR3 sequence is 16 residues long. CDR1 and CDR2 (germline): MGHDK, SYGVNS. This chain's CDR3 is CASSDQGQGVTYEQYF. The CDR3 coding sequence is TGTGCCAGCAGTGACCAGGGACAGGGGGTAACCTACGAGCAGTACTTC.